One sample yielded the 28 T cell receptor beta chains listed below, sequenced in a study of CD8 T cells in ankylosing spondylitis. TCRdb passed the 5' RACE reads through MiXCR, listing each CDR3 protein once. The top ten clones hold 2.5% to 4% of a sample with 100,000 to 150,000 distinct CDR3 sequences, around 9% of them seen once. Specimen: blood, either unsorted or a sorted T cell fraction (not recorded which). Receptors were obtained from a male donor with ankylosing spondylitis or in good health (not recorded which).

This clonotype was seen many times. This chain uses TRBV20-1 with TRBJ1-5; the match to TRBD1 covers 8 bases. The junction had 7 bases not matched to a gene; V was cut back by 4 bases and J by 5 bases. This CDR3 has 14 residues. In germline, CDR1 is DFQATT, CDR2 SNEGSKA (reference sequence). This CDR3 is CSATDRGPYQPQHF. The CDR3 bases are TGCAGTGCTACCGACAGGGGTCCTTATCAGCCCCAGCATTTT.

This clonotype appeared a few times. The junction departs from the called germline gene at one end, perhaps through a read error. The chain links TRAV18 or TRAV29DV5 to TRBJ2-3; maybe TRBD1 (9 bases). The CDR3 has 18 residues. DNA for the CDR3: TGTACCAGCAGTACCGGGACAGGGAGCGGGGGACCCACAGATACGCAGTATTTT. This gives the protein CTSSTGTGSGGPTDTQYF.

This clonotype was seen many times. The genes are TRBV20-1 and TRBJ2-3; 12 nucleotides agree with TRBD2. V lost 5 bases and J lost 1; bases outside the gene matches: 13. Per the germline V gene, CDR1 is DFQATT and CDR2 is SNEGSKA (reference sequence). The CDR3 extends over 18 amino acids. The CDR3, as DNA: TGCAGTGCTCGCCGCTCTAGCGGGAGGGCCGTTGGCACAGATACGCAGTATTTT. Residues: CSARRSSGRAVGTDTQYF.

V and J are TRBV5-1 and TRBJ2-7; perhaps TRBD1 as D (6 bases). Germline CDR1 SGHRS, CDR2 YFSETQ. The CDR3 is 13 amino acids. V was shortened by 2 bases and J by 5 bases, with 11 bases between the two germline ends. CDR3 in amino acids: CASSFQGFNEQYF. The CDR3, as DNA: TGCGCCAGCAGCTTCCAGGGGTTCAACGAGCAGTACTTC.

This clonotype was recorded at least ten times. The chain combines TRBV20-1 with TRBJ2-5, with D perhaps being TRBD1 or TRBD2 (5 bases each). V was shortened by 7 bases and J by 4 bases, with 13 bases between the two germline ends. The length of the CDR3 is 12 residues. Germline loops: CDR1 DFQATT, CDR2 SNEGSKA (reference sequence). CDR3 nucleotide sequence: TGCAGTGTATCGGGGCTGGGAGAGACCCAGTACTTC. This encodes CSVSGLGETQYF.

The table lists this clonotype with a few counts. V and J are TRBV5-1 and TRBJ2-6; maybe TRBD2 (6 bases). The CDR3 has 17 residues. The ends were cut back, 3 bases at V and 1 base at J, with 14 bases in the middle. Germline lookup yields CDR1 SGHRS and CDR2 YFSETQ. The CDR3 nucleotides are TGCGCCAGCAGCTCTAACCCGGGAGCGTCTGGGGCCAACGTCCTGACTTTC. Protein product: CASSSNPGASGANVLTF.

In this sample, this clonotype turned up many times. CDR3 nucleotide sequence: TGTGCCAGCAGGCGACAGGGGGAAAACACTGAAGCTTTCTTT. Translating gives CASRRQGENTEAFF. The genes are TRBV6-2 or TRBV6-3 and TRBJ1-1; 9 bases match TRBD1. Germline CDR1 reads MNHEY; CDR2 reads SVGEGT. The CDR3 is made up of 14 amino acids. V lost 6 bases and J lost 2; bases outside the gene matches: 4.

This sequence joins TRBV15 and TRBJ2-7; 7 bases map to TRBD1. V shed 4 bases and J 5 bases; nucleotides not matched to a gene: 8. From germline, CDR1 is LNHNV and CDR2 YYDKDF (reference sequence). CDR3 length: 14 residues. CDR3: CATSTRTGLHEQYF. CDR3 in DNA: TGTGCCACCAGCACCCGGACAGGTCTCCACGAGCAGTACTTC.

There are many counts of this clonotype. J is TRBJ2-3 and V is TRBV21-1; the table's D gene call, TRBD2, was not cross checked with the DNA. TRBV21-1 is annotated as a pseudogene. This CDR3 spans 19 amino acids. For the CDR3, the DNA is TGTGCCAGCAGCAAAGCTTGCCTAGCGGGAGGGCCCGGCACAGATACGCAGTATTTT. Translated, it gives CASSKACLAGGPGTDTQYF.

This clonotype was observed many times. The J gene is TRBJ2-3, the V gene TRBV5-1; D may be TRBD2 (6 bases). This CDR3 has 13 residues. Germline V lookup: CDR1 SGHRS, CDR2 YFSETQ. V was trimmed by 2 bases and J by 4 bases, leaving 8 bases between them. The CDR3 spells CASSFQRADTQYF. In DNA form, the CDR3 reads TGCGCCAGCAGCTTCCAGCGGGCAGATACGCAGTATTTT.

This clonotype was observed a single time. Compared with germline, one end of the junction differs, possibly owing to a read error. This sequence joins TRBV13 and TRBJ2-7, with 14 bases matching TRBD2. This CDR3 spans 18 amino acids. CDR1 is PRHDT and CDR2 is FYEKMQ in the germline V gene (reference sequence). The CDR3 nucleotides read TGTGCCTGCAGTCCGGGGACTAGCGGGAGAGGATTTGTCTACGAGCAGTACTTC. It yields the protein CACSPGTSGRGFVYEQYF. The variable domain in full, completed from reference TRBV13 and TRBJ2-7, reads AAGVIQSPRHLIKEKRETATLKCYPIPRHDTVYWYQQGPGQDPQFLISFYEKMQSDKGSIPDRFSAQQFSDYHSELNMSSLELGDSALYFCACSPGTSGRGFVYEQYFGPGTRLTVT.

This clonotype was seen many times. This chain links TRBV15 with TRBJ1-5, with D unclear. This CDR3 spans 18 amino acids. V was cut by 5 bases and J by 0 bases, with 20 bases left in between. In germline, CDR1 is LNHNV, CDR2 YYDKDF (reference sequence). CDR3 residues: CATSGNSDIGISNQPQHF. The CDR3 bases are TGTGCCACCAGCGGCAATTCCGATATTGGGATTAGCAATCAGCCCCAGCATTTT.

The sample holds many counts of this clonotype. This rearrangement joins TRBV6-1 to TRBJ2-3; TRBD2 might be the D (6 bases). The CDR3 spans 15 residues. V was cut by 5 bases and J by 1 base, with 13 bases left in between. Germline V gene sequence: CDR1 MNHNS, CDR2 SASEGT. For the CDR3, the DNA is TGTGCCAGCAGTACGTTCGGGGAGGGCACAGATACGCAGTATTTT. It yields the protein CASSTFGEGTDTQYF.

Many counts were recorded for this clonotype. The rearrangement joins TRBV12-3 or TRBV12-4 to TRBJ2-2; 7 bases agree with TRBD1. V dropped 6 bases and J dropped 5; count of bases not matched to a gene: 9. This CDR3 spans 15 amino acids. CDR3 protein: CASRSLDRATGELFF. CDR3 DNA: TGTGCCAGCAGAAGCCTAGACAGGGCTACCGGGGAGCTGTTTTTT.

The sample holds many counts of this clonotype. The CDR3 DNA reads as TGTGCCAGCAGCACCGTAGGTGGACAACCAGGAACCTACGAGCAGTACTTC. It translates to CASSTVGGQPGTYEQYF. This chain connects TRBV7-9 to TRBJ2-7; D is possibly TRBD1 (5 bases). V was clipped by 5 bases and J by 2 bases, with 22 bases between them. Germline V gene sequence: CDR1 SEHNR, CDR2 FQNEAQ (reference sequence). The CDR3 has 17 amino acids.

At least ten counts were recorded for this clonotype. The chain is built from TRBV7-2 and TRBJ2-5, with D perhaps TRBD2 (5 bases). V was cut by 2 bases and J by 2 bases, with 12 bases left in between. CDR1 and CDR2 (germline): SGHTA, FQGNSA. The CDR3 totals 15 residues. CDR3 loop: CASSLFGIPQETQYF. CDR3 DNA: TGTGCCAGCAGCTTATTCGGGATACCGCAAGAGACCCAGTACTTC.

This clonotype was seen repeatedly, ten times or more. The chain employs TRBV20-1 and TRBJ2-5, with 8 bases aligning to TRBD1. CDR1 and CDR2 from the germline V gene are DFQATT and SNEGSKA (reference sequence). The length of the CDR3 is 14 residues. V lost 0 bases and J lost 5; bases outside the gene matches: 5. CDR3 nucleotides: TGCAGTGCTAGAGAGAACAGGGGGATTGAGACCCAGTACTTC. Protein: CSARENRGIETQYF.

This clonotype occurred many times. V usage is TRBV27 and J usage is TRBJ1-5; D remains unclear. CDR1 is MNHEY and CDR2 is SMNVEV in the germline V gene (reference sequence). The CDR3 runs to 9 residues. V was clipped by 7 bases and J by 5 bases, with 0 bases between them. CDR3 sequence reads: CASNQPQHF. The CDR3 nucleotides read TGTGCCAGCAATCAGCCCCAGCATTTT.

This chain connects TRBV29-1 to TRBJ1-2; D gene uncertain. The V gene's germline CDR1 is SQVTM and CDR2 ANQGSEA. The V gene lost 3 bases and the J gene lost 8 bases, with 10 bases spanning the gap. CDR3 size: 11 residues. CDR3 sequence: CSVDPGRGYTF. CDR3 sequence (DNA): TGCAGCGTTGACCCCGGCCGGGGCTACACCTTC.

The chain has TRBV10-3 and TRBJ2-3, with D possibly being TRBD1 (6 bases). This CDR3 is built from 16 residues. V was clipped by 3 bases and J by 2 bases, with 15 bases between them. Germline loops: CDR1 ENHRY, CDR2 SYGVKD. The CDR3 loop is CAISDAGTFITDTQYF. CDR3 coding DNA: TGTGCCATCAGTGACGCCGGGACATTCATCACAGATACGCAGTATTTT.

This clonotype was observed many times. The rearrangement joins TRBV29-1 to TRBJ2-1; 13 nucleotides line up with TRBD2. With 1 base clipped from V and 0 bases from J, the junction kept 6 bases outside the gene matches. The germline V gene encodes CDR1 SQVTM and CDR2 ANQGSEA. This CDR3 spans 18 amino acids. The CDR3 DNA reads TGCAGCGTTGAAGGGGAGACTAGCGGGAGGAGCTCCTACAATGAGCAGTTCTTC. Its protein product is CSVEGETSGRSSYNEQFF.

Many counts were recorded for this clonotype. The chain recombines TRBV10-3 with TRBJ1-6; D may be TRBD1 (5 bases). The CDR3 covers 15 residues. V dropped 8 bases and J dropped 3 bases, with 14 bases sitting between them. Germline V gene data show CDR1 as ENHRY and CDR2 as SYGVKD. The CDR3 is CAIRRQGDYNSPLHF. CDR3 DNA sequence: TGTGCCATCCGGAGGCAGGGAGACTATAATTCACCCCTCCACTTT.

This clonotype was recorded at least ten times. The CDR3: CASSPRRVANYGYTF. The CDR3 bases are TGTGCCAGCAGCCCACGAAGGGTAGCTAACTATGGCTACACCTTC. The chain uses TRBV14 and TRBJ1-2; the D is unclear. Per the germline V gene, CDR1 is SGHDN and CDR2 is FVKESK. This CDR3 has 15 residues. Trimming cost V 4 bases and J 0 bases, with 12 bases left between them.

This clonotype was observed many times. This chain connects TRBV15 to TRBJ2-1; a weak D match, TRBD2 (6 bases). Trimming shortened V by 5 bases and J by 4 bases, and 18 bases separated the two germline ends. This CDR3 spans 16 amino acids. The germline V gene encodes CDR1 LNHNV and CDR2 YYDKDF (reference sequence). The CDR3 DNA reads TGTGCCACCAGCGCAGGGACTGCCGTGAGTTACAATGAGCAGTTCTTC. It codes for CATSAGTAVSYNEQFF.

This clonotype was observed at least ten times. This chain joins TRBV28 and TRBJ2-7; D not certain. The V end lost 2 bases, the J end lost 5 bases, and 10 bases lay between the germline ends. Germline lookup yields CDR1 MDHEN and CDR2 SYDVKM. CDR3 length equals 13 residues. CDR3 amino acids: CASSLLRPHEQYF. CDR3 nucleotide sequence: TGTGCCAGCAGTTTACTGAGGCCCCACGAGCAGTACTTC.

The sample holds a few counts of this clonotype. The V gene is TRBV19, the J gene TRBJ2-1; 7 nucleotides align to TRBD2. CDR3 length: 16 amino acids. Trimming at V came to 6 bases and at J to 0 bases, leaving 8 bases not matched to a gene. Germline CDR1 and CDR2: LNHDA and SQIVND (reference sequence). CDR3 loop: CASRRGAGSSYNEQFF. The CDR3 DNA reads TGTGCCAGTAGGAGGGGAGCGGGATCCTCCTACAATGAGCAGTTCTTC.

Sample share makes this clonotype medium-sized. The CDR3 region has the DNA TGTGCCAGCAGTTTAACCTACGAGCAGTACTTC. Its protein is CASSLTYEQYF. The chain recombines TRBV12-3 or TRBV12-4 with TRBJ2-7; D is uncertain. The CDR3 loop spans 11 amino acids. V lost 2 bases to trimming and J lost 2 bases, with 1 base between them.

This clonotype was detected ten times or more. The gene calls are TRBV5-1 and TRBJ2-5, with D uncertain. The ends were cut back, 1 base at V and 0 bases at J, with 10 bases in the middle. Per germline, CDR1 SGHRS and CDR2 YFSETQ. The CDR3 is made up of 15 amino acids. As DNA, the CDR3 is TGCGCCAGCAGCTTGATGGGAACAGACCAAGAGACCCAGTACTTC. The encoded protein is CASSLMGTDQETQYF.